The present T cell receptor (beta chain) was sequenced within a study of blood T cells in healthy people across ages (dated by TCRdb to the mid-2010s). In the study overall: Template switching captured roughly one uniquely barcoded TCR beta cDNA molecule per two T cells in model experiments. The study measured age-related changes in TCR beta repertoire diversity using deep sequencing normalized with unique cDNA molecular identifiers. The donors were split into four age groups: young (average around 16 years), middle-aged (roughly 39), aged (approximately 60) and long-lived (approximately 80). To avoid experimental bias, donors of different ages were spread randomly across the sequencing lanes. For two donors (one aged 18 to 30 and one aged 80 or older), the study analyzed two additional independent replicas of 1 million unique cDNA reads from the same blood draw.

Only a few counts were recorded for this clonotype. This receptor's antigen is unknown. No base quality information exists; no much larger clone differs at one position. Libraries were built with 5' RACE. TCRdb records Illumina HiSeq 2500 as the sequencer. A second PCR of 7 to 11 cycles was run with a J-beta primer mix and a sample-barcoded 5' primer. A unique molecular identifier was introduced onto each TCR beta cDNA molecule by a template-switch 5' adaptor carrying 12 random nucleotides. At least 3 million CDR3-containing paired-end reads were obtained from each sample. First-strand cDNA was synthesized from all RNA with the Mint cDNA synthesis kit, primed by a TRBC-specific oligonucleotide. Following uracil-DNA glycosylase treatment, a first 18-cycle PCR with universal primers M1SS and BC2_uni_R was performed on all cDNA. The authors' pipeline ran thus. Normalization of each sample was performed by random selection of 1 million high-quality reads, each carrying a distinct molecular identifier. Instead of being binned into consensus sequences, reads that shared molecular identifiers were thrown out. CDR3 identification, clonotype clustering and error correction used MiTCR with a Q25 quality threshold and the strictest error-elimination algorithm. Lower-bound total TCR beta diversity was estimated with a nonparametric unseen species model using Euler transformation. TCRdb cleaned the public reads at Q25 with fastp, built clones with MiXCR and kept in-frame beta chains. Rows are combined by CDR3 protein, so each entry shows the most common genes and DNA. TCRdb, not the original authors, processed these V and J calls. For this sample the table gives 1.2 million to 1.5 million distinct CDR3 sequences, of which approximately 40% were detected only once. The ten top clones hold roughly 8.2% of the sample.

Systemically healthy Caucasian individuals from Russia, 35 to 50 in total and aged about 6 to 100 years, were included as donors. Ten milliliters of peripheral blood were drawn from each donor into EDTA-treated Vacutainer tubes. Ficoll-Paque density-gradient centrifugation was used to isolate PBMCs, with at least 6.5 million per sample. Total RNA was extracted from PBMCs with Trizol reagent, with at least 6 micrograms obtained per sample. For every donor, flow cytometry on a PBMC aliquot measured the percentage of naive CD45RAhigh/CD27high T cells. On the study overall, not on this receptor specifically: Compared with the aged group, the long-lived group had more naive CD4+ T cells, fewer expanded clones and increased TCR diversity, suggesting age selection. Because donor CMV infection status was unknown, age-related changes in expanded clonotypes were potentially confounded. Observed TCR beta diversity correlated strongly with the percentage of naive T cells measured by flow cytometry. As age increased, observed TCR beta diversity per million T cells dropped in a roughly linear way, and a significant reduction was already evident by age 40. Because profiling used bulk unsorted PBMCs, naive and antigen-experienced compartments could not be compared conclusively. Total diversity estimates from one million sequenced T cells were considered lower bounds and underestimates.

V is clipped by 3 bases and J by 6 bases, and the sequence between their germline boundaries is 18 bases long. There are 16 amino acids in the CDR3, from cysteine to phenylalanine inclusive. Left in the record is the CDR3 DNA by itself, 48 bases read in frame from the first base. CDR1 SGHDN and CDR2 FVKESK are derived from the germline V gene. This chain is built from TRBV14 and TRBJ2-1, with the D call perhaps TRBD1 or TRBD2, as 5 bases match in each case. Sequencing used blood. The receptor comes from a young woman in good health. The base sequence is TGTGCCAGCAGCCATTTCGGCAGGGAAGAGGGCAATGAGCAGTTCTTC. This sequence encodes CASSHFGREEGNEQFF.